This T cell receptor beta chain was sequenced during a study of blood T cell repertoires in COVID-19. Study context: Samples of COVID-19 (acute and convalescent) were obtained from the United States, Italy and Spain.

This clone was observed a single time. The CDR3 runs 15 residues. Trimming cost V 3 bases and J 4 bases, with 13 bases left between them. CDR1 is LNHNV, CDR2 YYDKDF, per germline (reference sequence). Authors' data handling: It was from reference gene primer amplification that nucleated cell counts were estimated. The protocol was immunoSEQ multiplex PCR, while the TCRdb copy is restricted to in-frame clones and leaves out a portion. The DNA was the basis for D and trimming; V, J and clone size are from that table. The sample includes around 130,000 clones, approximately 79% of them seen just once. The study recruited people aged about 18 to 95 years across 20 to 30 US areas. Participants' reported clinical history set cohort assignment.

Input material: PBMCs or T cells enriched from blood (not recorded which). The origin of this receptor is a man aged 40-55 years with acute COVID-19. The J gene is TRBJ1-3, the V gene TRBV15; tentative D call: TRBD1 (6 bases). CDR3 nucleotide sequence: TGTGCCACCAGCAGGGATTTGGGGGCGGGAAACACCATATATTTT. Translation: CATSRDLGAGNTIYF.